A single sample is the source of the 10 T cell receptor beta chains below, sequenced in a study of T cell repertoires in cytomegalovirus infection (dated by TCRdb to between 2018 and 2020). TCRdb shows the sequencer as Illumina HiSeq 1500. In TCRdb, the public reads were trimmed at Q25 with fastp and aligned with MiXCR, with productive beta chains retained. Rows are unified per CDR3 protein, each entry keeping the most common DNA and genes. The sample table lists 85,000 to 120,000 distinct CDR3 sequences, more than 15% of them with a count of one. The ten most abundant clones make up about 7.3% of the sample. Sequencing was carried out using PBMCs. The receptor source for this set is a human donor in good health (CMV status not recorded). Some clones in this sample may be carry-over from other donors' samples.

This clonotype was counted once. The CDR3 does not end in the conserved phenylalanine or tryptophan, so this is likely a read error. The rearrangement links TRBV5-1 to TRBJ2-2; D is unclear. The V gene lost 2 bases and the J gene lost 1 base, with 3 bases spanning the gap. The CDR3 is made up of 13 amino acids. Germline-derived CDR1 and CDR2 are SGHRS and YFSETQ. In DNA form, the CDR3 reads TGCGCCAGCAGCTTAGGGAACACCGGGGAGCTGTTTTCT. Its translation is CASSLGNTGELFS.

The chain uses TRBV7-9 and TRBJ1-1; D call uncertain. Germline V gene data show CDR1 as SEHNR and CDR2 as FQNEAQ (reference sequence). CDR3 length equals 16 residues. Trimming removed 1 base from V and 1 base from J, with 13 bases in between. Here the CDR3 reads CASSLVQNSRNTEAFF. The DNA of the CDR3 is TGTGCCAGCAGCTTAGTTCAGAACTCCCGGAACACTGAAGCTTTCTTT.

This sequence joins TRBV28 and TRBJ1-3; D is unresolved. CDR1 and CDR2 (germline): MDHEN, SYDVKM. This CDR3 spans 14 amino acids. Trimming shortened V by 2 bases and J by 2 bases, and 7 bases separated the two germline ends. CDR3 amino acids: CASSLNEAGNTIYF. In DNA form, the CDR3 reads TGTGCCAGCAGTTTAAACGAGGCTGGAAACACCATATATTTT. Complete variable domain (other parts from reference TRBV28 and TRBJ1-3): DVKVTQSSRYLVKRTGEKVFLECVQDMDHENMFWYRQDPGLGLRLIYFSYDVKMKEKGDIPEGYSVSREKKERFSLILESASTNQTSMYLCASSLNEAGNTIYFGEGSWLTVV.

The chain has TRBV28 and TRBJ1-5; D is uncertain. Germline V gene sequence: CDR1 MDHEN, CDR2 SYDVKM. V lost 4 bases and J lost 9, with 7 bases in between. The CDR3 is 11 residues long. In nucleotides, the CDR3 is TGTGCCAGCAGTTCCCCGAGGCCCCAGCATTTT. This translates into CASSSPRPQHF.

A few counts support this clonotype. J is TRBJ1-1 and V is TRBV18; tentatively, D is TRBD1 (5 bases). CDR1 and CDR2 from the germline V gene are KGHSH and LQKENI. V lost 2 bases, J lost 5 bases, and 15 bases lay in between. The CDR3 is 15 amino acids. The CDR3 region is CASSPTSLEGTEAFF. The CDR3, as DNA: TGTGCCAGCTCACCAACCTCTCTAGAGGGGACTGAAGCTTTCTTT.

This clonotype was seen at least ten times. The chain couples TRBV7-2 to TRBJ2-7, with 7 bases fitting TRBD1. In germline, CDR1 is SGHTA, CDR2 FQGNSA. The CDR3 extends over 14 amino acids. The J segment lost 2 bases and the V segment lost 8 bases, leaving 9 bases of the junction unmatched. CDR3 in amino acids: CASGWTGTAYEQYF. The CDR3 DNA follows: TGTGCCAGCGGATGGACCGGGACAGCCTACGAGCAGTACTTC.

The rearrangement links TRBV11-3 to TRBJ2-3; D is unresolved. Per germline, CDR1 SGHNT and CDR2 YENEEA. V lost 5 bases to trimming and J lost 6 bases, with 12 bases between them. The CDR3 has 13 residues. DNA of the CDR3: TGTGCCAGCAGCCGACAACCTGGGGATACGCAGTATTTT. Amino acid sequence: CASSRQPGDTQYF.

This chain links TRBV28 with TRBJ1-5, with 9 nucleotides matching TRBD1. CDR1 and CDR2 from the germline V gene are MDHEN and SYDVKM. The CDR3 consists of 15 residues. J gave up 5 bases and V 5 bases, and 7 bases lay outside the gene matches. Here the CDR3 DNA reads TGTGCCAGCAGTAACTCCGGGACAGGGTATCAGCCCCAGCATTTT. Encoded protein: CASSNSGTGYQPQHF.

This clonotype came up a few times. The chain is built from TRBV6-2 or TRBV6-3 and TRBJ1-3; D unclear. V was cut by 8 bases and J by 1 base, with 12 bases left in between. The CDR3 loop spans 14 amino acids. The germline CDR1 and CDR2 sequences are MNHEY and SVGEGT. CDR3 DNA sequence: TGTGCCAGCGAAAAGCCAGGATCTGGAAACACCATATATTTT. This gives the protein CASEKPGSGNTIYF.

This chain connects TRBV20-1 to TRBJ2-7, with unresolved D. Trimming stripped 0 bases from V and 5 bases from J, with 14 bases between. Germline-derived CDR1 and CDR2 are DFQATT and SNEGSKA (reference sequence). The CDR3 sequence is 14 residues long. CDR3: CSARDTVIRDEQYF. The CDR3 nucleotides are TGCAGTGCTAGAGATACGGTGATCCGGGACGAGCAGTACTTC.